This T cell receptor beta chain was obtained from a study of a mutant IDH1 vaccine in newly diagnosed glioma. Using immunoSEQ multiplex PCR, the repertoire was profiled, and TCRdb retains in-frame clones only, with some absent. The data contain 50,000 to 60,000 clones, around 78% of them singletons. The time point is: week 5, during vaccination. Mutant IDH1 20-mer peptide, at 300 ug, made up each vaccine dose, with topical imiquimod. This clone has only a few counts. The antigen is not known. CDR1 and CDR2 (germline): SGHAT, FQNNGV. With V trimmed by 1 base and J by 6 bases, 3 bases remained unmatched. The CDR3 has 14 residues.

The rearrangement links TRBV11-2 to TRBJ1-1; 9 bases are shared with TRBD1. The source material was PBMCs, sampled from a glioma patient whose treatment included an IDH1 peptide vaccine. The receptor's source is a man in his fifties with glioma. This CDR3 is CASSLGTGDAEAFF. Here the CDR3 DNA reads TGTGCCAGCAGCTTAGGGACAGGGGATGCTGAAGCTTTCTTT.